Below, 19 T cell receptor beta chains from the same sample are listed, as sequenced in a study of CD8 T cells in Susac syndrome (dated by TCRdb to the late 2010s). The library came from the immunoSEQ multiplex PCR assay. RNA was extracted using the RNeasy kit, and about 0.45 to 1 microgram was reverse transcribed with random hexamers. TCRdb reprocessing: public reads trimmed at Q25 with fastp, clones called with MiXCR, in-frame beta chains kept. Rows with one shared CDR3 protein collapse into an entry with the most common genes and DNA. Across this sample there are hundreds of thousands of distinct CDR3 sequences, with 90% to 97% seen only once. The leading ten clones occupy 0.095% to 0.12% of the sample. Sequenced material: CD4+ T cells from PBMCs. The receptors here all came from a human donor with Susac syndrome.

V and J are TRBV4-1 and TRBJ2-2; 8 bases line up with TRBD1. With 3 bases clipped from V and 6 bases from J, the junction kept 21 bases outside the gene matches. This CDR3 region has 20 residues. The germline gives CDR1 MGHRA, CDR2 YSYEKL. The CDR3 nucleotides read TGCGCCAGCAGCCATCCCAGAACGTCAGGCGACAGGGGATCGGCCGGGGAGCTGTTTTTT. Its translation: CASSHPRTSGDRGSAGELFF.

The chain couples TRBV20-1 to TRBJ1-5, with 10 bases identical to TRBD1. The junction had 4 bases not matched to a gene; V was cut back by 5 bases and J by 0 bases. The length of the CDR3 is 15 residues. Germline loops: CDR1 DFQATT, CDR2 SNEGSKA (reference sequence). DNA of the CDR3: TGCAGTGCTGGACGACAGGGGGCTAGCAATCAGCCCCAGCATTTT. Translation gives CSAGRQGASNQPQHF.

The chain has TRBV4-1 and TRBJ2-7; TRBD1 agrees at 7 bases. CDR1 is MGHRA, CDR2 YSYEKL, per germline. There are 17 residues in the CDR3. V gave up 0 bases and J gave up 1 base; unmatched junction bases: 9. The CDR3 sequence is CASSQDVSGGISYEQYF. As DNA, the CDR3 is TGCGCCAGCAGCCAAGATGTTTCAGGGGGAATTTCCTACGAGCAGTACTTC.

This clonotype was detected only a few times. This chain connects TRBV20-1 to TRBJ2-3, with D possibly matching TRBD2 (5 bases). Germline V CDR1 and CDR2: DFQATT, SNEGSKA (reference sequence). This CDR3 contains 15 residues. V was pared by 3 bases and J by 0 bases, with 13 bases between. The CDR3 loop reads CSARVSGTSTDTQYF. The CDR3 nucleotides read TGCAGTGCTAGGGTGAGCGGAACTAGCACAGATACGCAGTATTTT.

The count of this clonotype is one. V gene TRBV14 combines with J gene TRBJ1-1; D call uncertain. Germline V gives CDR1 SGHDN, CDR2 FVKESK. Trimming cost V 4 bases and J 4 bases, with 13 bases left between them. The length of the CDR3 is 14 residues. The CDR3 DNA reads as TGTGCCAGCAGCCGCCTAAGCATTGGCACTGAAGCTTTCTTT. It codes for CASSRLSIGTEAFF.

The chain couples TRBV20-1 to TRBJ2-7; D not resolved. This CDR3 is built from 13 residues. V lost 8 bases, J lost 2 bases, and 16 bases lay in between. Looked up from germline, CDR1 is DFQATT and CDR2 is SNEGSKA (reference sequence). The CDR3 DNA reads TGCAGTACATATTCAGCCTTTGCCTACGAGCAGTACTTC. Translation: CSTYSAFAYEQYF.

The J gene is TRBJ1-1, the V gene TRBV29-1, with unresolved D. The CDR3 has 11 residues. Trimming left V 4 bases short and J 3 bases short, with 6 bases between. Germline-derived CDR1 and CDR2 are SQVTM and ANQGSEA. Here the CDR3 DNA reads TGCAGCGTTGTTGTTGACACTGAAGCTTTCTTT. This translates into CSVVVDTEAFF.

The chain uses TRBV12-3 or TRBV12-4 and TRBJ2-3, with D perhaps assigned TRBD1 or TRBD2 (7 bases each). Trimming cost V 7 bases and J 9 bases, with 20 bases left between them. This CDR3 region has 14 residues. The CDR3 DNA reads TGTGCCAGCACCCCGGGGCAGGGGGAGGGAACGCAGTATTTT. The encoded protein is CASTPGQGEGTQYF.

V and J are TRBV29-1 and TRBJ1-4; D remains unclear. This CDR3 is 11 amino acids long. Germline CDR1 SQVTM, CDR2 ANQGSEA. Trimming took 7 bases from V and 4 from J, leaving 7 bases between them. In DNA form, the CDR3 reads TGCAGCGGGACTAGTAATGAAAAACTGTTTTTT. Translating it yields CSGTSNEKLFF.

The chain is built from TRBV28 and TRBJ2-1; D possibly corresponds to TRBD2 (5 bases). In germline, CDR1 is MDHEN, CDR2 SYDVKM. The CDR3 is made up of 14 amino acids. V was pared by 5 bases and J by 8 bases, with 16 bases between. CDR3 in amino acids: CASSTTTSRDEQFF. The CDR3 DNA sequence: TGTGCCAGCAGTACAACTACTAGTCGAGATGAGCAGTTCTTC.

This rearrangement joins TRBV7-9 to TRBJ2-1; TRBD2 is a possible D gene (6 bases). The CDR3 contains 17 residues. CDR1 is SEHNR and CDR2 is FQNEAQ in the germline V gene (reference sequence). V was pared by 3 bases and J by 0 bases, with 15 bases between. CDR3 DNA sequence: TGTGCCAGCAGCTTCCCTGTGGAGGGAGGCTCCTACAATGAGCAGTTCTTC. This encodes CASSFPVEGGSYNEQFF.

This chain connects TRBV24-1 to TRBJ2-5; no reliable D call. Trimming stripped 5 bases from V and 5 bases from J, with 8 bases between. The CDR3 covers 12 residues. CDR1 KGHDR and CDR2 SFDVKD come from the germline V gene. The CDR3 protein is CATSGEMETQYF. As DNA, the CDR3 is TGTGCCACCAGTGGTGAAATGGAGACCCAGTACTTC.

The J gene is TRBJ1-5, the V gene TRBV6-6, with a tentative D call TRBD1 (6 bases). V lost 2 bases to trimming and J lost 3 bases, with 8 bases between them. CDR1 and CDR2 (germline): MNHNY, SVGAGI (reference sequence). CDR3 length: 14 amino acids. DNA of the CDR3: TGTGCCAGCAGTTACGCGGGGGCCAATCAGCCCCAGCATTTT. Its protein product is CASSYAGANQPQHF.

The chain links TRBV20-1 to TRBJ2-5; D is undetermined. Trimming shortened V by 3 bases and J by 4 bases, and 9 bases separated the two germline ends. CDR1 DFQATT and CDR2 SNEGSKA come from the germline V gene (reference sequence). This CDR3 comprises 12 residues. Here the CDR3 DNA reads TGCAGTGCTAGCCGAAATGGAGAGACCCAGTACTTC. Encoded protein: CSASRNGETQYF.

The V gene is TRBV13, the J gene TRBJ2-5; D possibly corresponds to TRBD2 (5 bases). V was cut by 1 base and J by 6 bases, with 9 bases left in between. The CDR3 consists of 13 residues. Germline V gene sequence: CDR1 PRHDT, CDR2 FYEKMQ (reference sequence). As DNA, the CDR3 is TGTGCCAGCAGCTTAGTCGGGATACAGACCCAGTACTTC. Translating it yields CASSLVGIQTQYF.

The chain is built from TRBV12-3 or TRBV12-4 and TRBJ1-5, with no clear D. Between the trimmed V and J ends, which lost 3 bases and 4 bases, there was a span of 7 bases. The CDR3 length is 13 residues. The CDR3 nucleotides read TGTGCCAGCAGTTTGGTCCGGAATCAGCCCCAGCATTTT. Translated, it gives CASSLVRNQPQHF.

CDR3 protein: CASSLDTGWNTF. CDR3 in DNA: TGCGCCAGCAGCTTGGATACAGGGTGGAACACCTTC. The chain recombines TRBV5-1 with TRBJ1-2; D perhaps matches TRBD1 (6 bases). Germline loops: CDR1 SGHRS, CDR2 YFSETQ. CDR3 length: 12 amino acids. V shed 0 bases and J shed 12 bases, with 12 bases lying between them.

The CDR3 nucleotides are TGTGCCAGCAGCTTAGCAACCGGGACAGGGAGAAACACCATATATTTT. Amino acids: CASSLATGTGRNTIYF. The gene calls are TRBV13 and TRBJ1-3; 9 bases match TRBD1. The CDR3 totals 16 residues. Germline CDR1 is PRHDT and CDR2 is FYEKMQ (reference sequence). The V gene end was trimmed by 1 base and the J gene end by 5 bases; junction bases not matched to a gene: 6.

V gene TRBV28 combines with J gene TRBJ1-1; D call uncertain. CDR1 MDHEN and CDR2 SYDVKM come from the germline V gene. This CDR3 spans 13 amino acids. The V and J ends lost 6 bases and 3 bases respectively, with 11 bases between them. The CDR3 DNA reads TGTGCCAGCAGGGCCCCTGGTGACACTGAAGCTTTCTTT. It yields the protein CASRAPGDTEAFF.